Presented here are 8 T cell receptor beta chains from one specimen sequenced in a study of technical replicates of blood from several donors. Some clones are missing from TCRdb's copy, which holds only in-frame ones; the method was immunoSEQ multiplex PCR. The sample includes around 80,000 clones, roughly 94% of them seen just once. Material for sequencing was T cells isolated from PBMCs. The receptor source for this set is a human donor in good health.

The V call is TRBV4-2, the J call TRBJ2-1, with 7 positions matching TRBD2. CDR3 length: 16 residues. The germline gives CDR1 LGHNA, CDR2 YNFKEQ. The ends lost 4 bases at V and 11 bases at J; junction bases unmatched: 17. The CDR3 region has the DNA TGTGCCAGCAGCCGAAACCCCTCGCGGGAGAGTCCCCAGCAGTTCTTC. Translated, it gives CASSRNPSRESPQQFF.

The chain carries TRBV14 and TRBJ2-1; 8 bases line up with TRBD1. Germline loops: CDR1 SGHDN, CDR2 FVKESK. With 5 bases clipped from V and 15 bases from J, the junction kept 6 bases outside the gene matches. This CDR3 is built from 11 residues. The CDR3 loop is CASSKDRVTFF. CDR3 DNA sequence: TGTGCCAGCAGCAAGGACAGGGTTACGTTCTTC.

The J gene is TRBJ1-2, the V gene TRBV7-9; TRBD1 aligns across 10 bases. With V trimmed by 4 bases and J by 7 bases, 6 bases remained unmatched. The CDR3 is 14 residues long. Per the germline V gene, CDR1 is SEHNR and CDR2 is FQNEAQ (reference sequence). CDR3 sequence (DNA): TGTGCCAGCAGCTCGTCCGGGACAGGGGTTGGCTACACCTTC. It yields the protein CASSSSGTGVGYTF.

The gene calls are TRBV4-3 and TRBJ1-2; a weak D match, TRBD1 (5 bases). Per the germline V gene, CDR1 is LGHNA and CDR2 is YSLEER. CDR3 length: 16 amino acids. Deletions cut 0 bases from V and 0 bases from J, with 11 bases between. CDR3: CASSQEWGATNYGYTF. For the CDR3, the DNA is TGCGCCAGCAGCCAAGAATGGGGCGCAACTAACTATGGCTACACCTTC.

This clone was recorded only once. The chain combines TRBV5-1 with TRBJ1-1, with no clear D. Trimming shortened V by 0 bases and J by 4 bases, and 10 bases separated the two germline ends. Germline loops: CDR1 SGHRS, CDR2 YFSETQ. This CDR3 is 14 amino acids long. The CDR3 here is CASSLGSGTTEAFF. CDR3 DNA: TGCGCCAGCAGCTTGGGCTCAGGCACCACTGAAGCTTTCTTT.

The chain recombines TRBV21-1 with TRBJ2-7; the table's D call, TRBD2, has no DNA check behind it. TRBV21-1 is designated a pseudogene. This CDR3 contains 16 residues. The CDR3 sequence: CASSSPQVYTGDKQYF. DNA of the CDR3: TGTGCCAGCAGCTCCCCCCAGGTCTATACCGGGGATAAGCAGTACTTC.

V is TRBV5-1 and J is TRBJ1-4; a weak D match, TRBD1 (5 bases). The CDR3 covers 16 residues. Looked up from germline, CDR1 is SGHRS and CDR2 is YFSETQ. V lost 0 bases to trimming and J lost 0 bases, with 9 bases between them. The CDR3 is CASSLGQPTTNEKLFF. CDR3 bases: TGCGCCAGCAGCTTGGGACAGCCTACAACTAATGAAAAACTGTTTTTT.

V gene TRBV7-2 combines with J gene TRBJ2-7; D call uncertain. This CDR3 spans 14 amino acids. Germline CDR1 and CDR2: SGHTA and FQGNSA. The V and J ends lost 1 base and 2 bases respectively, with 9 bases between them. The CDR3 DNA reads TGTGCCAGCAGCTTAGGAGGCCTGGCCTACGAGCAGTACTTC. Protein product: CASSLGGLAYEQYF.